This TCR beta chain was captured in a study of blood T cell repertoires in COVID-19. CDR3 length: 14 amino acids. Trimming removed 6 bases from V and 3 bases from J; junction bases left unmatched: 7. Germline V lookup: CDR1 MNHEY, CDR2 SVGAGI. Recruitment covered about 26 US areas and drew participants whose ages spanned roughly 18 to 100 years. Profiled with immunoSEQ multiplex PCR; TCRdb holds only in-frame clones, not every one. The sample lists some 490,000 clones; roughly nine tenths were seen once. Sequences were obtained from PBMCs or T cells enriched from blood (not recorded which). This receptor was identified in an older woman who had recovered from COVID-19. The V gene is TRBV6-5, the J gene TRBJ1-1, with 7 positions matching TRBD1. Here the CDR3 reads CASRTGLADTEAFF. CDR3 DNA sequence: TGTGCCAGCAGGACAGGGTTGGCGGACACTGAAGCTTTCTTT.